A single sample gave rise to the 20 T cell receptor beta chains below, sequenced in a study of cytomegalovirus exposure and HLA in healthy donors. In the PCR, 60 Vbeta and 13 Jbeta primers were used. Here immunoSEQ multiplex PCR was the method, and the copy in TCRdb shows in-frame clones only, minus some. The sample carries about 130,000 clones, over 60% recorded once. The sample comprised PBMCs. All receptors derive from a human donor in good health.

The chain uses TRBV28 and TRBJ1-1; the D is unclear. V lost 7 bases and J lost 4, with 10 bases in between. Germline V gene lookup returns CDR1 MDHEN and CDR2 SYDVKM. The CDR3 totals 12 residues. The CDR3: CASIIPPTEAFF. CDR3 nucleotides: TGTGCCAGCATCATCCCCCCCACTGAAGCTTTCTTT.

V gene TRBV6-8 combines with J gene TRBJ2-1; TRBD2 matches at 8 bases. The CDR3 runs to 15 residues. Germline V gene sequence: CDR1 MNHGY, CDR2 SAAAGT. V lost 7 bases, J lost 4 bases, and 9 bases stayed unmatched. The CDR3 DNA is TGTGCCAGCAACCCTCCCAAGCGGGGGTACAATGAGCAGTTCTTC. Protein: CASNPPKRGYNEQFF.

The CDR3 DNA sequence: TGTGCCATCCGTACAGTAGGAAACACCATATATTTT. It encodes CAIRTVGNTIYF. The genes are TRBV10-3 and TRBJ1-3; D gene uncertain. The V gene lost 8 bases and the J gene lost 4 bases, with 9 bases spanning the gap. CDR3 length: 12 residues. Per germline, CDR1 ENHRY and CDR2 SYGVKD.

This chain joins TRBV6-6 and TRBJ1-2, with a weak D call TRBD1 (5 bases). The germline CDR1 and CDR2 sequences are MNHNY and SVGAGI (reference sequence). This CDR3 spans 11 amino acids. The V end was cut by 6 bases, the J end by 6 bases, with 8 bases between. The CDR3 region has the DNA TGTGCCAGCAGGGGGCTTAATGGCTACACCTTC. Translated: CASRGLNGYTF.

The CDR3 protein is CASSASRHYNEQFF. The CDR3 DNA follows: TGTGCCAGCAGTGCGTCGAGACATTACAATGAGCAGTTCTTC. The J gene is TRBJ2-1, the V gene TRBV6-5, with D uncertain. The germline gives CDR1 MNHEY, CDR2 SVGAGI. V lost 5 bases and J 4 bases, leaving 12 bases between the germline ends. The CDR3 loop spans 14 amino acids.

The rearrangement uses TRBV6-6 and TRBJ1-4, with TRBD1 matching over 9 bases. The CDR3 covers 15 residues. The germline V gene encodes CDR1 MNHNY and CDR2 SVGAGI (reference sequence). V dropped 7 bases and J dropped 8; count of bases not matched to a gene: 11. The CDR3 is CASNPTGGIGEKLFF. The CDR3 DNA is TGTGCCAGCAATCCCACAGGGGGCATTGGAGAAAAACTGTTTTTT.

The table lists this clone with a few counts. The chain links TRBV5-1 to TRBJ1-1; a possible D gene is TRBD1 (6 bases). Trimming removed 3 bases at V and 4 bases at J, with 10 bases between. Germline CDR1 and CDR2: SGHRS and YFSETQ. CDR3 size: 13 residues. The CDR3: CASSWSTGTEAFF. The CDR3 nucleotides read TGCGCCAGCAGCTGGTCGACAGGCACTGAAGCTTTCTTT.

The chain links TRBV7-6 to TRBJ2-3; TRBD1 matches at 8 bases. V gave up 5 bases and J gave up 3 bases; unmatched junction bases: 22. The CDR3 loop spans 20 amino acids. From germline, CDR1 is SGHVS and CDR2 FNYEAQ. Here the CDR3 reads CASSTPRLGGQVGGTDTQYF. The CDR3 DNA sequence: TGTGCCAGCAGCACTCCACGTTTAGGGGGACAGGTTGGGGGAACAGATACGCAGTATTTT.

This chain links TRBV9 with TRBJ2-2; 10 bases line up with TRBD1. Germline V gene lookup returns CDR1 SGDLS and CDR2 YYNGEE. The CDR3 runs 15 residues. V was pared by 6 bases and J by 5 bases, with 7 bases of the junction left unmatched. In DNA, the CDR3 is TGTGCCAGCACCTGGGACAGGGGAGGGACCGGGGAGCTGTTTTTT. It specifies CASTWDRGGTGELFF.

The gene calls are TRBV2 and TRBJ2-1; TRBD2 matches 13 bases. The CDR3 covers 13 residues. Germline V gene sequence: CDR1 SNHLY, CDR2 FYNNEI. Trimming at V came to 8 bases and at J to 8 bases, leaving 3 bases not matched to a gene. The CDR3 reads CASRTSGGYEQFF. CDR3 DNA sequence: TGTGCCAGCCGGACTAGCGGGGGTTATGAGCAGTTCTTC. The entire variable domain, with the rest obtained from reference TRBV2 and TRBJ2-1, is as follows: EPEVTQTPSHQVTQMGQEVILRCVPISNHLYFYWYRQILGQKVEFLVSFYNNEISEKSEIFDDQFSVERPDGSNFTLKIRSTKLEDSAMYFCASRTSGGYEQFFGPGTRLTVL.

The CDR3, as DNA: TGCGCCAGCAGCTCGGGAGGGTACTTTAACACCGGGGAGCTGTTTTTT. Translated, it gives CASSSGGYFNTGELFF. V and J are TRBV5-1 and TRBJ2-2, with 8 bases lining up with TRBD2. The germline CDR1 and CDR2 sequences are SGHRS and YFSETQ. Germline trimming cut 3 bases from V and 2 bases from J; bases unmatched to any gene: 6. The CDR3 sequence is 16 residues long.

The chain joins TRBV15 to TRBJ1-2; D is uncertain. Trimming shortened V by 2 bases and J by 2 bases, and 9 bases separated the two germline ends. Germline V lookup: CDR1 LNHNV, CDR2 YYDKDF (reference sequence). This CDR3 has 14 residues. The CDR3 loop is CATSRTPGNYGYTF. CDR3 bases: TGTGCCACCAGCAGAACCCCAGGAAACTATGGCTACACCTTC. Looking up the rest from reference TRBV15 and TRBJ1-2 gives the full variable domain: DAMVIQNPRYQVTQFGKPVTLSCSQTLNHNVMYWYQQKSSQAPKLLFHYYDKDFNNEADTPDNFQSRRPNTSFCFLDIRSPGLGDTAMYLCATSRTPGNYGYTFGSGTRLTVV.

A remark on this clone: Different DNA sequences within this sample yield the same CDR3. The chain recombines TRBV5-6 with TRBJ2-7, with 11 bases that match TRBD2. Germline trimming cut 4 bases from V and 2 bases from J; bases unmatched to any gene: 2. The CDR3 consists of 14 residues. Germline CDR1 and CDR2: SGHDT and YYEEEE. The CDR3 bases are TGTGCCAGCAGCCCTAGCGGGGGGCCCTACGAGCAGTACTTC. Amino acids: CASSPSGGPYEQYF.

CDR3 coding DNA: TGTGCCAGCAGTCAGACAGGGGGCGCGGGAAACACCATATATTTT. Its protein product is CASSQTGGAGNTIYF. J is TRBJ1-3 and V is TRBV6-5; 10 bases map to TRBD1. CDR3 length: 15 amino acids. Losses at the gene ends were 5 bases for V and 4 bases for J; bases not matched to a gene: 5. Germline loops: CDR1 MNHEY, CDR2 SVGAGI.

The chain carries TRBV9 and TRBJ2-1; D might be TRBD1 (5 bases). V lost 4 bases, J lost 6 bases, and 17 bases lay in between. Germline CDR1 SGDLS, CDR2 YYNGEE. The CDR3 spans 15 residues. CDR3 in amino acids: CASSTGHSIINEQFF. Written as DNA, the CDR3 is TGTGCCAGCAGCACCGGACACTCTATCATCAATGAGCAGTTCTTC.

This clone was seen a single time. The chain uses TRBV6-5 and TRBJ2-4; D unresolved. V shed 3 bases and J shed 8 bases, with 5 bases lying between them. The CDR3 runs 11 residues. CDR1 is MNHEY and CDR2 is SVGAGI in the germline V gene. This chain's CDR3 is CASSYRDIQYF. As DNA, the CDR3 is TGTGCCAGCAGTTATAGAGACATTCAGTACTTC.

The V gene is TRBV5-8, the J gene TRBJ1-5; D gene unclear. V was pared by 3 bases and J by 0 bases, with 13 bases between. CDR1 SGHTS and CDR2 YDEGEE come from the germline V gene. This CDR3 region has 16 residues. The CDR3 bases are TGTGCCAGCAGCTCCGGGATTACTCATAGCAATCAGCCCCAGCATTTT. Translated, it gives CASSSGITHSNQPQHF.

The J gene is TRBJ1-4, the V gene TRBV5-1, with D uncertain. CDR3 length: 14 residues. The V end was cut by 0 bases, the J end by 8 bases, with 11 bases between. Germline CDR1 is SGHRS and CDR2 is YFSETQ. The CDR3 DNA reads TGCGCCAGCAGCTTGGACGGGGTTTGGGAAAAACTGTTTTTT. Protein product: CASSLDGVWEKLFF.

This clone was picked up one time. The chain is built from TRBV6-5 and TRBJ1-2, with 7 positions matching TRBD1. CDR3 length: 14 residues. V shed 5 bases and J 9 bases; nucleotides not matched to a gene: 12. The germline V gene has CDR1 MNHEY and CDR2 SVGAGI. CDR3 sequence reads: CASSPPYRGASYTF. The CDR3 DNA follows: TGTGCCAGCAGTCCACCATACAGGGGCGCAAGCTACACCTTC.

The chain joins TRBV6-5 to TRBJ2-2; 8 bases map to TRBD1. V shed 6 bases and J 2 bases; nucleotides not matched to a gene: 5. The CDR3 is made up of 15 amino acids. The germline gives CDR1 MNHEY, CDR2 SVGAGI. CDR3 bases: TGTGCCAGCAGATGGGACAGGAAAAACACCGGGGAGCTGTTTTTT. Protein sequence: CASRWDRKNTGELFF.